These 7 T cell receptor beta chains originate from one sample sequenced in a study of blood T cells in healthy people across ages. Primed by a sample-barcoded 5' primer and a J-beta primer mix, a second PCR proceeded for roughly 6 to 12 cycles. TCRdb itself ran the 5' RACE reads through MiXCR, one entry per CDR3 protein. The sample lists more than 650,000 distinct CDR3 sequences; 20% to 25% were seen once. Source material: blood. The receptors shown here come from a man between 70 and 80 years old in good health.

Only a few counts were recorded for this clonotype. The gene calls are TRBV28 and TRBJ2-4; possible D gene TRBD1, 5 bases. The CDR3 spans 14 residues. The V and J ends lost 2 bases and 5 bases respectively, with 10 bases between them. CDR1 and CDR2 from the germline V gene are MDHEN and SYDVKM. As DNA, the CDR3 is TGTGCCAGCAGTTTAAGCGACAGTCAAAACATTCAGTACTTC. It is translated as CASSLSDSQNIQYF. The variable domain in full, completed from reference TRBV28 and TRBJ2-4, reads DVKVTQSSRYLVKRTGEKVFLECVQDMDHENMFWYRQDPGLGLRLIYFSYDVKMKEKGDIPEGYSVSREKKERFSLILESASTNQTSMYLCASSLSDSQNIQYFGAGTRLSVL.

V gene TRBV2 combines with J gene TRBJ2-1; 7 nucleotides match TRBD2. The germline V gene has CDR1 SNHLY and CDR2 FYNNEI. The ends lost 10 bases at V and 6 bases at J; junction bases unmatched: 15. CDR3 length equals 15 residues. This CDR3 reads CATERAGGSPNEQFF. The CDR3, as DNA: TGTGCCACCGAGAGGGCTGGCGGGAGCCCCAATGAGCAGTTCTTC.

The chain couples TRBV3-1 to TRBJ2-3, with 7 bases fitting TRBD1. Germline CDR1 is LGHDT and CDR2 is YNNKEL (reference sequence). With V trimmed by 4 bases and J by 9 bases, 7 bases remained unmatched. The CDR3 is 13 amino acids. Written as DNA, the CDR3 is TGTGCCAGCAGCCCCAGGGGGTATGCCACGCAGTATTTT. Protein sequence: CASSPRGYATQYF.

V is TRBV12-5 and J is TRBJ2-5; tentatively, D is TRBD1 or TRBD2 (5 bases each). V lost 5 bases and J lost 0, with 10 bases in between. The CDR3 length is 14 residues. Germline V CDR1 and CDR2: LGHNT, FRNRAP. The CDR3 spells CASGKGTHQETQYF. CDR3 nucleotides: TGTGCTAGTGGTAAAGGGACGCACCAAGAGACCCAGTACTTC.

This clonotype was picked up a small number of times. The rearrangement links TRBV20-1 to TRBJ2-3; 11 bases align to TRBD2. The germline CDR1 and CDR2 sequences are DFQATT and SNEGSKA (reference sequence). Trimming cost V 7 bases and J 6 bases; bases outside gene matches: 9. The CDR3 is 14 residues long. CDR3 residues: CSELAGGPSDTQYF. The DNA for the CDR3 is TGCAGTGAATTAGCGGGGGGGCCGTCGGATACGCAGTATTTT.

A few counts support this clonotype. The chain employs TRBV3-1 and TRBJ2-3, with 7 bases aligning to TRBD1. Germline assignment: CDR1 LGHDT and CDR2 YNNKEL (reference sequence). The CDR3 length is 14 residues. Trimming removed 5 bases from V and 10 bases from J; junction bases left unmatched: 12. CDR3 sequence (DNA): TGTGCCAGCAGCGTGACAGGGCGCCTCTCATCGCAGTATTTT. This codes for CASSVTGRLSSQYF.

This clonotype came up a few times. The chain is built from TRBV4-3 and TRBJ2-1, with 8 bases lining up with TRBD2. Germline-derived CDR1 and CDR2 are LGHNA and YSLEER. The length of the CDR3 is 16 residues. The V gene end was trimmed by 0 bases and the J gene end by 4 bases; junction bases not matched to a gene: 5. The CDR3 here is CASSQDRERGYNEQFF. DNA of the CDR3: TGCGCCAGCAGCCAAGATCGGGAGCGGGGGTACAATGAGCAGTTCTTC.